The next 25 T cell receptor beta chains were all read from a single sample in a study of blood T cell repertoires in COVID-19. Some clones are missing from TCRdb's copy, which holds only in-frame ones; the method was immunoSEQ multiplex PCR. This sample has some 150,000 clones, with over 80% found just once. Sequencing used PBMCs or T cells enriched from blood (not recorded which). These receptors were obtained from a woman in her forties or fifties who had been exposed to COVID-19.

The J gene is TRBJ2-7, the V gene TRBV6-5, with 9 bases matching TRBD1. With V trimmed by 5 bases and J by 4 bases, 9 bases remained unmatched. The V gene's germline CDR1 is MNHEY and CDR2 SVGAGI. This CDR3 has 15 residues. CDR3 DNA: TGTGCCAGCAGTACACGACAGGGGGGTTTATACGAGCAGTACTTC. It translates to CASSTRQGGLYEQYF.

CDR3 in DNA: TGTGCCAGCAGCTTAGCGCTCGGGAGCCTGTGGCCAGAGACCCAGTACTTC. Amino acids: CASSLALGSLWPETQYF. This chain joins TRBV7-2 and TRBJ2-5, with D possibly matching TRBD2 (6 bases). This CDR3 region has 17 residues. V dropped 0 bases and J dropped 4 bases, with 18 bases sitting between them. Per germline, CDR1 SGHTA and CDR2 FQGNSA.

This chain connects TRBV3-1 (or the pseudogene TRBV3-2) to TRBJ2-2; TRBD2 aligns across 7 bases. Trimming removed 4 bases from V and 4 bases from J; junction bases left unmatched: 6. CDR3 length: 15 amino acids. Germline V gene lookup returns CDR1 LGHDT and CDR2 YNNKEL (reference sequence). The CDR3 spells CASSRGLKGTGELFF. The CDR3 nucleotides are TGTGCCAGCAGCCGGGGACTAAAGGGCACCGGGGAGCTGTTTTTT.

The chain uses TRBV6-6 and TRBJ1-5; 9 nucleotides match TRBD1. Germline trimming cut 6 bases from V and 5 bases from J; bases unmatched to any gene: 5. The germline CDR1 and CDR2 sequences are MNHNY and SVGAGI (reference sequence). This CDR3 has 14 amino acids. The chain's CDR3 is CASRKGTGYQPQHF. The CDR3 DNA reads TGTGCCAGCAGGAAGGGGACAGGGTATCAGCCCCAGCATTTT.

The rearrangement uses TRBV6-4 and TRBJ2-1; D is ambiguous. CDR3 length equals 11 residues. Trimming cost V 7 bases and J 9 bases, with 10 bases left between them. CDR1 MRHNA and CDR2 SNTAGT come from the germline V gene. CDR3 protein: CASTEFSEQFF. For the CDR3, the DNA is TGTGCCAGCACGGAGTTTAGTGAGCAGTTCTTC.

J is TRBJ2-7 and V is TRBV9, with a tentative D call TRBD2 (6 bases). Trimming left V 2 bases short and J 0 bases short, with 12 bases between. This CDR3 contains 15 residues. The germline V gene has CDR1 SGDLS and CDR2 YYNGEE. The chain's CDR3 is CASSVGTGLSYEQYF. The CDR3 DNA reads TGTGCCAGCAGCGTCGGAACGGGACTCTCCTACGAGCAGTACTTC.

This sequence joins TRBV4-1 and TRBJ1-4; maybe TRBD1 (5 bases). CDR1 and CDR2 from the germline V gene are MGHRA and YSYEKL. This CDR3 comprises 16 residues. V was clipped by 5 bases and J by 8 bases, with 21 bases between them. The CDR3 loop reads CASSGTPPISGEKLFF. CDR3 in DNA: TGCGCCAGCAGCGGGACCCCACCCATTAGCGGCGAAAAACTGTTTTTT.

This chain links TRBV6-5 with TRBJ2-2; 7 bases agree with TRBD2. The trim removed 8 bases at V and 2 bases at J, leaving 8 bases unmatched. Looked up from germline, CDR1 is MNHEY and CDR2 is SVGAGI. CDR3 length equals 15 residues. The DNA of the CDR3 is TGTGCCAGCGAGAAGCGGGGCCTAAACACCGGGGAGCTGTTTTTT. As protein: CASEKRGLNTGELFF.

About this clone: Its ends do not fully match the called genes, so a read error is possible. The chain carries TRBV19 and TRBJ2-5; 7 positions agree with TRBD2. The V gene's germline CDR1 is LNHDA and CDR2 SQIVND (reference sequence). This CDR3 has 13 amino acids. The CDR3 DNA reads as TGTGCCAGTGGTATCGGGGGAGGGGAGACCCAGTACTTC. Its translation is CASGIGGGETQYF.

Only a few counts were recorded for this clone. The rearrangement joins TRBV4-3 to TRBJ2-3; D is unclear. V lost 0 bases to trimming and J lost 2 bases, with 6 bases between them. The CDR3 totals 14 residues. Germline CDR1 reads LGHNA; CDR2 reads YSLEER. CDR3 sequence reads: CASSQEETTDTQYF. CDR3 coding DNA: TGCGCCAGCAGCCAAGAGGAGACCACAGATACGCAGTATTTT.

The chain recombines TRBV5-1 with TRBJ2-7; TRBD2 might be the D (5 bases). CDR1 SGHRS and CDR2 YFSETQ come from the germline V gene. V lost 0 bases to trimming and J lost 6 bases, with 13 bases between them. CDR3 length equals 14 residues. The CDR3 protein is CASSLGGSRGEQYF. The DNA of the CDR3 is TGCGCCAGCAGCTTGGGAGGTTCCCGGGGCGAGCAGTACTTC.

DNA of the CDR3: TGTGCCAGCAGCCAAGTAGGCGGGCATGGCTACACCTTC. Translation: CASSQVGGHGYTF. The rearrangement links TRBV14 to TRBJ1-2; D is uncertain. Trimming stripped 1 base from V and 6 bases from J, with 9 bases between. This CDR3 has 13 residues. Germline-derived CDR1 and CDR2 are SGHDN and FVKESK. The full variable domain, rest sourced from reference TRBV14 and TRBJ1-2, is EAGVTQFPSHSVIEKGQTVTLRCDPISGHDNLYWYRRVMGKEIKFLLHFVKESKQDESGMPNNRFLAERTGGTYSTLKVQPAELEDSGVYFCASSQVGGHGYTFGSGTRLTVV.

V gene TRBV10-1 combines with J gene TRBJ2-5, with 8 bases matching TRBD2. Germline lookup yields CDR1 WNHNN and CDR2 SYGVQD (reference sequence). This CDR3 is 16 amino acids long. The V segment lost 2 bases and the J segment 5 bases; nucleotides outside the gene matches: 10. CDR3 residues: CASSEGAGGHRETQYF. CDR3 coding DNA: TGCGCCAGCAGTGAGGGGGCGGGGGGTCATCGGGAGACCCAGTACTTC.

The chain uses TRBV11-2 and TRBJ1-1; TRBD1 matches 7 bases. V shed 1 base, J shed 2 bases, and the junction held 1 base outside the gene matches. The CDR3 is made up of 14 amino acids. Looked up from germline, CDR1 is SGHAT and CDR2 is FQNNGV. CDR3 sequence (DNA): TGTGCCAGCAGCTTAGGACAGGGAAACACTGAAGCTTTCTTT. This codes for CASSLGQGNTEAFF.

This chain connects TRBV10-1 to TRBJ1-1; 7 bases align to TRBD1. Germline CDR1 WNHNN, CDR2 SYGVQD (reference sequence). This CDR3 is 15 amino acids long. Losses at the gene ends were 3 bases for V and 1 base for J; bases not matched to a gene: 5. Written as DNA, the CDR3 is TGCGCCAGCAGTGACGAGGGGGCGCCGAACACTGAAGCTTTCTTT. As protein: CASSDEGAPNTEAFF.

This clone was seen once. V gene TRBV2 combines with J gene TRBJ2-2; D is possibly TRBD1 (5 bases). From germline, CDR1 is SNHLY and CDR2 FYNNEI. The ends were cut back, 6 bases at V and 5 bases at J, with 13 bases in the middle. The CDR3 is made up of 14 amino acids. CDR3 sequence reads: CASSDKQVTGELFF. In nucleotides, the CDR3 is TGTGCCAGCAGCGATAAACAGGTTACCGGGGAGCTGTTTTTT.

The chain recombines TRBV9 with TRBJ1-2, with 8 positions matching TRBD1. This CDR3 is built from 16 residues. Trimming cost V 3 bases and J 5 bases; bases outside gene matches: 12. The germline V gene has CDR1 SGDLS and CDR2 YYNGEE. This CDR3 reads CASSGHLRGRGYGYTF. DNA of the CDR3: TGTGCCAGCAGCGGGCACCTCAGGGGGCGCGGGTATGGCTACACCTTC.

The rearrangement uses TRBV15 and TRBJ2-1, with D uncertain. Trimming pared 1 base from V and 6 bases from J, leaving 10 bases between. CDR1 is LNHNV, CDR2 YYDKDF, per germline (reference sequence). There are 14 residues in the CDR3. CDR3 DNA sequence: TGTGCCACCAGCAGAGGAAATGGCGGCAATGAGCAGTTCTTC. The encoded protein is CATSRGNGGNEQFF.

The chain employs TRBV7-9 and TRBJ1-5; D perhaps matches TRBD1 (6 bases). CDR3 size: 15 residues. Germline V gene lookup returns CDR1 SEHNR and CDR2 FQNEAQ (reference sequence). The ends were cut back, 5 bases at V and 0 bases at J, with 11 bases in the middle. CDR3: CASSPRGNSNQPQHF. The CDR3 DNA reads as TGTGCCAGCAGCCCCAGGGGAAATAGCAATCAGCCCCAGCATTTT.

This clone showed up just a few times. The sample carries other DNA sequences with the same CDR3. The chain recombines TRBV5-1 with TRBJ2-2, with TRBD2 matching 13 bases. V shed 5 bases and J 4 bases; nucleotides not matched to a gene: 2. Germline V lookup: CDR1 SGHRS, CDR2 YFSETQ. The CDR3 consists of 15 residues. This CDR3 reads CASSRTSGGTGELFF. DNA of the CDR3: TGCGCCAGCAGTCGGACTAGCGGGGGCACCGGGGAGCTGTTTTTT.

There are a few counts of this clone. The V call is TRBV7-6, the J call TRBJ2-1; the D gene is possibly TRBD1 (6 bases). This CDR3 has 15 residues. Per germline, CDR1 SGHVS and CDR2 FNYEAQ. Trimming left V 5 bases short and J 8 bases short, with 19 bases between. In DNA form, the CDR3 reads TGTGCCAGCAGCCCCCAGGGGCCACCCAGGGATGAGCAGTTCTTC. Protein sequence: CASSPQGPPRDEQFF.

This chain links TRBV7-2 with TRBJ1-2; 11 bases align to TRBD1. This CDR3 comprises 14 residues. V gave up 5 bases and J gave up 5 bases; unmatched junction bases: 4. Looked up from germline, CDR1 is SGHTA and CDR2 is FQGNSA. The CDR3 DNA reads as TGTGCCAGCAGCCTCGGACAGGGGGCTTATGGCTACACCTTC. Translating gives CASSLGQGAYGYTF.

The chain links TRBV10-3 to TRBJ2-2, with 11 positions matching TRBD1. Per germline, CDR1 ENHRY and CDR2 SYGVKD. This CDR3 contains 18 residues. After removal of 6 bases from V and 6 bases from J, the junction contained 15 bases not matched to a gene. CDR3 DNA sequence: TGTGCCATCAGCAATTCCGGGACAGGGGGGGTTGTCGCCGGGGAGCTGTTTTTT. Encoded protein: CAISNSGTGGVVAGELFF.

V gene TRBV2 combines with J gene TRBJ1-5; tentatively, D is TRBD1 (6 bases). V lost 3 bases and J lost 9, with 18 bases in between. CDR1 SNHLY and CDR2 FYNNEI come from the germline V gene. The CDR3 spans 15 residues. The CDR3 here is CASSEDSVLAGPQHF. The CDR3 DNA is TGTGCCAGCAGTGAGGACAGCGTCCTTGCGGGGCCCCAGCATTTT.

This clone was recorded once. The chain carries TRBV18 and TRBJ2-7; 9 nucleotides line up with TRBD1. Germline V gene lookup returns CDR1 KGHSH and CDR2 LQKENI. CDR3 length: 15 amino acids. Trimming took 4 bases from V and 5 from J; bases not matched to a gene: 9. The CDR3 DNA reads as TGTGCCAGCTCACGACTGGTTGGGACAGGGAACGAGCAGTACTTC. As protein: CASSRLVGTGNEQYF. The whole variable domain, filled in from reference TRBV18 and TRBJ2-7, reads NAGVMQNPRHLVRRRGQEARLRCSPMKGHSHVYWYRQLPEEGLKFMVYLQKENIIDESGMPKERFSAEFPKEGPSILRIQQVVRGDSAAYFCASSRLVGTGNEQYFGPGTRLTVT.